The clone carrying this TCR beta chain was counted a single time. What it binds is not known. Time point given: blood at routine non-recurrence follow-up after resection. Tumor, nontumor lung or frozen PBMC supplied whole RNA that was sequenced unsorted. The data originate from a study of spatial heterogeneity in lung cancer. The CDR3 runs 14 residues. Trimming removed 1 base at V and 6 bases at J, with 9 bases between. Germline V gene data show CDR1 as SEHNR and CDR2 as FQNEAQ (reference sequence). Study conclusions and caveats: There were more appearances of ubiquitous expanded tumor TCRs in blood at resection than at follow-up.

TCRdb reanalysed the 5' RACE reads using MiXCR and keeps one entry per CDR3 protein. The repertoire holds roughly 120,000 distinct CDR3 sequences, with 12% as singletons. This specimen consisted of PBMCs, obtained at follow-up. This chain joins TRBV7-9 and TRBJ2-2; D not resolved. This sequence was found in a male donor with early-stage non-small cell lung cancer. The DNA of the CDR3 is TGTGCCAGCAGCTTAGGCAAGACGGCCGGGGAGCTGTTTTTT. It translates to CASSLGKTAGELFF.